The sequence of this T cell receptor (beta chain) was determined in a study of vaccination and CD4 T cells after COVID-19. The CDR3 is 13 amino acids. Germline assignment: CDR1 MNHNS and CDR2 SASEGT. The V and J ends lost 5 bases and 4 bases respectively, with 9 bases between them. With regard to this clonotype: The target antigen is unknown.

Sequencing of DNA taken from cultured CD4+ T cells relied on the Oncomine TCR Beta short-read assay. TCRdb passed the PCR reads through MiXCR, listing each CDR3 protein once. The table shows about 21,000 distinct CDR3 sequences, with roughly 74% occurring only once. Treatment: roughly nine-day PBMC culture with coronavirus spike peptide pools or control peptides (ViraFEST assay). This sequence originates from a human donor who had recovered from COVID-19. Sequencing was done on a sample of CD4+ T cells from blood, cultured in vitro. The chain joins TRBV6-1 to TRBJ1-5; D unresolved. CDR3 nucleotide sequence: TGTGCCAGCAGTCCGGACGGAAATCAGCCCCAGCATTTT. Its translation: CASSPDGNQPQHF.